Given below is one T cell receptor beta chain in context. Its antigen is currently unknown. The sample comes from a study of beta chain features in type 1 diabetes. Study outcomes and limitations: The similarity of naive, central memory and Treg TCRB repertoires appeared greater among patients than among healthy donors. When VDJ junctions were examined, type 1 diabetes patients showed fewer insertions and more deletions.

Expressed TCRB transcripts were sequenced because the entire RNA isolate underwent reverse transcription. Sequencing used immunoSEQ multiplex PCR; TCRdb keeps in-frame clones, though not all of them. The sample lists fewer than 30,000 clones, approximately 70% seen once, with over 2% in the top ten. Source material: Tregs from blood. The origin of this receptor is a woman in her 40s in good health.

The CDR3 DNA sequence: TGTGCCAGCAGACTAGCAGGGACCCCCTCGGAGCAGTACTTC. Translated, it gives CASRLAGTPSEQYF. V gene TRBV6-5 combines with J gene TRBJ2-7, with TRBD2 as a possible D gene (6 bases). With 6 bases removed from V and 7 bases from J, the gap between germline ends came to 19 bases. This CDR3 is 14 amino acids long. CDR1 and CDR2 (germline): MNHEY, SVGAGI.